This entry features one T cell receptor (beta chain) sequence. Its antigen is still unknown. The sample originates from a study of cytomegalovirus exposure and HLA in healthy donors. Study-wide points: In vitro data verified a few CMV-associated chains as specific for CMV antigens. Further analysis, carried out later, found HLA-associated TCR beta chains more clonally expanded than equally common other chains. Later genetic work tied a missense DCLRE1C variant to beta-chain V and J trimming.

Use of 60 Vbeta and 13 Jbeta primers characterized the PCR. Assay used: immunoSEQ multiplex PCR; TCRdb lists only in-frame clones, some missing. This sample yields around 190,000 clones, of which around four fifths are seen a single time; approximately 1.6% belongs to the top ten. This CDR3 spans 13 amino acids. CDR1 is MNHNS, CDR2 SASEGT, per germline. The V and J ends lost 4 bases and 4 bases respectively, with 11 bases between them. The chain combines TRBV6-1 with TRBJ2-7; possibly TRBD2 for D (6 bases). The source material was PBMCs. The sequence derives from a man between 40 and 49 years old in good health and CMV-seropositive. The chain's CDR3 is CASSAGGGYEQYF. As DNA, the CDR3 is TGTGCCAGCAGTGCTGGGGGAGGTTACGAGCAGTACTTC.